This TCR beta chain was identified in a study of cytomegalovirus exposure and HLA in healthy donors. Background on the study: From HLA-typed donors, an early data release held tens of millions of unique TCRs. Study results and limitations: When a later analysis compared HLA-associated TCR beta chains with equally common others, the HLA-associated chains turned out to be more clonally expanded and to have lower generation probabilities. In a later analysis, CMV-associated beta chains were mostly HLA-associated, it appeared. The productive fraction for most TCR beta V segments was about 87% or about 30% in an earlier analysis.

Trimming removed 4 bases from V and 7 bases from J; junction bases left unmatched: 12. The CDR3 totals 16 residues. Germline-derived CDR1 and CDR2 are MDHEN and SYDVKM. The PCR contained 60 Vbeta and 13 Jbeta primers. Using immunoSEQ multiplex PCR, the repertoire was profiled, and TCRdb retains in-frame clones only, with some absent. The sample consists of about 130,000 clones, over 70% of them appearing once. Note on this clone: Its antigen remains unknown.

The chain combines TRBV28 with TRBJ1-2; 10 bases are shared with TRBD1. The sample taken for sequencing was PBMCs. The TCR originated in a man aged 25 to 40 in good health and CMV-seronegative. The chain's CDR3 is CASSSRPQWDRGGYTF. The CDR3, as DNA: TGTGCCAGCAGTTCTCGACCCCAATGGGACAGGGGTGGCTACACCTTC.